This record concerns one T cell receptor beta chain sequence. V lost 0 bases and J lost 13, with 10 bases in between. From germline, CDR1 is ENHRY and CDR2 SYGVKD. The CDR3 totals 13 residues. Assay used: immunoSEQ multiplex PCR; TCRdb lists only in-frame clones, some missing. The sample lists roughly 97,000 clones; around 84% were seen once. This record comes from a study of blood T cell repertoires in COVID-19. This clonotype was sampled from a man between 60 and 75 years old with acute or convalescent COVID-19. The sample taken for sequencing was peripheral blood. The chain employs TRBV10-3 and TRBJ1-6; D is unresolved. The chain's CDR3 is CAISESEYFPLHF. As DNA, the CDR3 is TGTGCCATCAGTGAGTCGGAGTATTTCCCCCTCCACTTT.